The entry below gives a single T cell receptor (beta chain) sequence along with its context. A single record per CDR3 protein comes from TCRdb applying MiXCR to the 5' RACE reads. Among roughly 53,000 distinct CDR3 sequences listed, roughly an eighth were seen once. This specimen comes from a study of early T cells in non-severe SARS-CoV-2 infection. Between the trimmed V and J ends, which lost 3 bases and 2 bases, there was a span of 13 bases. The CDR3 sequence is 15 residues long. Germline CDR1 KGHSH, CDR2 LQKENI. The chain employs TRBV18 and TRBJ1-2; a weak D match, TRBD1 (6 bases). The specimen was whole blood, collected at baseline. This clonotype was sampled from an adult who was a healthcare worker with PCR-confirmed SARS-CoV-2 infection or an uninfected control (not recorded which). The CDR3 nucleotides are TGTGCCAGCTCACCGGGGGGCCAGCCAAACTATGGCTACACCTTC. Protein: CASSPGGQPNYGYTF.